This entry is about one T cell receptor (beta chain). Its target is unknown. Next came a second PCR, run for about 7 to 12 cycles, which used a sample-barcoded 5' primer along with a J-beta primer mix. In TCRdb, the 5' RACE reads were re-called with MiXCR into one record per CDR3 protein. The table includes about 730,000 distinct CDR3 sequences, around 46% detected once. The data belong to a study of blood T cells in healthy people across ages. Study results and limitations: It was the long-lived donors that had more naive CD4+ cells and higher diversity than aged donors. Samples with more naive T cells showed higher observed beta diversity. A roughly linear fall in TCR beta diversity per million T cells was seen with increasing age.

V lost 5 bases, J lost 7 bases, and 11 bases lay in between. CDR1 is MGHDK and CDR2 is SYGVNS in the germline V gene. The CDR3 sequence is 12 residues long. PBMCs, at least 6 million per sample, were isolated. The sequencing sample was made of blood. The chain combines TRBV25-1 with TRBJ2-5, with TRBD1 as a possible D gene (6 bases). This sequence was found in a woman in her fifties or sixties in good health. The DNA for the CDR3 is TGTGCCAGCAGTTCAGGGGAAGTGACCCAGTACTTC. Translation gives CASSSGEVTQYF.